Below are 25 T cell receptor beta chains sequenced from a single sample in a study of blood T cells in healthy people across ages. Then a second PCR, running roughly 7 to 11 cycles, was carried out with a sample-barcoded 5' primer and a J-beta primer mix. TCRdb re-called the 5' RACE reads with MiXCR, one entry per CDR3 protein. This table holds some 1.1 million distinct CDR3 sequences, around two fifths found once. Material: blood. Receptor source: a man aged 18 to 29 in good health.

Notes on this clonotype: The junction shows a germline mismatch at one end, possibly a read error. This chain connects TRBV9 to TRBJ2-3; the match to TRBD2 covers 11 bases. CDR3 length: 18 residues. Germline CDR1 SGDLS, CDR2 YYNGEE. The CDR3 region has the DNA TGTGCCAGCAGCGTATGGGGGGGCCTAGCGGGGGGCACGGATACGCAGTATTTT. Translated: CASSVWGGLAGGTDTQYF.

In its sample, this clonotype was seen a few times. The gene calls are TRBV6-2 or TRBV6-3 and TRBJ1-2, with D maybe TRBD1 (6 bases). V dropped 5 bases and J dropped 3 bases, with 10 bases sitting between them. CDR3 length: 13 residues. Germline lookup yields CDR1 MNHEY and CDR2 SVGEGT. CDR3 bases: TGTGCCAGCAGTGGACAGCTAGACTATGGCTACACCTTC. This translates into CASSGQLDYGYTF.

The chain employs TRBV4-1 and TRBJ2-7, with D perhaps matching TRBD1 (5 bases). Germline V gives CDR1 MGHRA, CDR2 YSYEKL. This CDR3 contains 13 residues. V gave up 0 bases and J gave up 9 bases, with 12 bases separating them. The DNA for the CDR3 is TGCGCCAGCAGCCAAGAGGTTAGGGGTCGGCAGTACTTC. Its translation: CASSQEVRGRQYF.

The chain is built from TRBV3-1 and TRBJ2-7; D ambiguous. Trimming shortened V by 3 bases and J by 6 bases, and 6 bases separated the two germline ends. Germline CDR1 LGHDT, CDR2 YNNKEL (reference sequence). CDR3 length: 11 residues. CDR3 coding DNA: TGTGCCAGCAGCCAGGATTCCGAGCAGTACTTC. Translated: CASSQDSEQYF.

The V and J genes are TRBV7-9 and TRBJ2-2; D possibly corresponds to TRBD1 (5 bases). V was shortened by 7 bases and J by 4 bases, with 22 bases between the two germline ends. This CDR3 has 17 residues. Germline V gene sequence: CDR1 SEHNR, CDR2 FQNEAQ (reference sequence). CDR3 sequence: CASTYFARVESTGELFF. The CDR3 DNA reads TGTGCCAGCACCTATTTCGCCAGGGTAGAGTCCACCGGGGAGCTGTTTTTT.

V usage is TRBV4-1 and J usage is TRBJ2-3; a possible D gene is TRBD2 (5 bases). The V gene's germline CDR1 is MGHRA and CDR2 YSYEKL. The germline V and J ends were trimmed by 4 bases and 5 bases, with 19 bases remaining between them. This CDR3 is 16 amino acids long. For the CDR3, the DNA is TGCGCCAGCAGCCCTTTCGGTCTAGCTGGCGAAGATACGCAGTATTTT. Protein sequence: CASSPFGLAGEDTQYF.

V and J are TRBV6-5 and TRBJ1-4; D gene uncertain. The V end was cut by 8 bases, the J end by 8 bases, with 15 bases between. The CDR3 contains 13 residues. Germline V gene data show CDR1 as MNHEY and CDR2 as SVGAGI. As DNA, the CDR3 is TGTGCCAGCGGTAGAGAGGGAAGGGAAAAACTGTTTTTT. Translating gives CASGREGREKLFF.

This clonotype was seen a few times. The chain is built from TRBV10-3 and TRBJ2-3; the match to TRBD1 covers 7 bases. Per the germline V gene, CDR1 is ENHRY and CDR2 is SYGVKD. The trim removed 2 bases at V and 4 bases at J, leaving 6 bases unmatched. This CDR3 has 15 residues. CDR3 in amino acids: CAISEGSGGADTQYF. Written as DNA, the CDR3 is TGTGCCATCAGTGAGGGGTCAGGGGGAGCAGATACGCAGTATTTT.

CDR3 region: CSARDLVLGNYGYTF. CDR3 sequence (DNA): TGCAGTGCTAGAGATCTAGTATTGGGCAACTATGGCTACACCTTC. The chain has TRBV20-1 and TRBJ1-2; D not resolved. Germline values: CDR1 DFQATT, CDR2 SNEGSKA (reference sequence). V gave up 0 bases and J gave up 2 bases, with 13 bases separating them. CDR3 size: 15 residues.

This clonotype has just a few counts. The V and J genes are TRBV29-1 and TRBJ2-7, with a weak D call TRBD1 (5 bases). The CDR3 consists of 12 residues. In germline, CDR1 is SQVTM, CDR2 ANQGSEA. The CDR3 region is CTRQGWTYEQYF. CDR3 sequence (DNA): TGCACCCGGCAGGGATGGACCTACGAGCAGTACTTC.

This clonotype was counted many times. The chain couples TRBV7-9 to TRBJ1-5, with TRBD1 matching over 9 bases. The J segment lost 0 bases and the V segment lost 6 bases, leaving 6 bases of the junction unmatched. This CDR3 has 16 residues. CDR1 SEHNR and CDR2 FQNEAQ come from the germline V gene (reference sequence). CDR3 residues: CASSLGTGTSNQPQHF. The DNA for the CDR3 is TGTGCCAGCAGTTTGGGGACAGGGACTAGCAATCAGCCCCAGCATTTT. Combining the CDR3 with reference TRBV7-9 and TRBJ1-5 gives the whole variable domain DTGVSQNPRHKITKRGQNVTFRCDPISEHNRLYWYRQTLGQGPEFLTYFQNEAQLEKSRLLSDRFSAERPKGSFSTLEIQRTEQGDSAMYLCASSLGTGTSNQPQHFGDGTRLSIL.

This clonotype was counted at least ten times. The chain uses TRBV12-3 or TRBV12-4 and TRBJ2-5; perhaps TRBD2 as D (6 bases). Trimming left V 0 bases short and J 4 bases short, with 6 bases between. CDR3 length equals 13 residues. In DNA form, the CDR3 reads TGTGCCAGCAGTTTAGCCGGGGGAGAGACCCAGTACTTC. This codes for CASSLAGGETQYF.

V and J are TRBV4-1 and TRBJ2-1; 9 positions agree with TRBD2. V lost 1 base to trimming and J lost 0 bases; unmatched junction nucleotides: 7. CDR1 is MGHRA, CDR2 YSYEKL, per germline. CDR3 length: 18 amino acids. CDR3 residues: CASSQVDMGLASYNEQFF. CDR3 sequence (DNA): TGCGCCAGCAGCCAAGTGGATATGGGACTAGCCTCCTACAATGAGCAGTTCTTC.

This rearrangement joins TRBV2 to TRBJ1-2, with unresolved D. The CDR3 is 14 amino acids. Trimming took 2 bases from V and 3 from J, leaving 10 bases between them. Per germline, CDR1 SNHLY and CDR2 FYNNEI. The DNA for the CDR3 is TGTGCCAGCAGTGAAACCCCAAGATACTATGGCTACACCTTC. It is translated as CASSETPRYYGYTF.

V is TRBV12-3 or TRBV12-4 and J is TRBJ1-5; D is possibly TRBD1 (6 bases). The length of the CDR3 is 15 residues. Trimming stripped 1 base from V and 6 bases from J, with 13 bases between. The CDR3 reads CASSLEGVRIQPQHF. CDR3 bases: TGTGCCAGCAGTTTAGAGGGGGTACGGATTCAGCCCCAGCATTTT.

This clonotype was found a few times. The chain couples TRBV9 to TRBJ1-4, with D maybe TRBD1 (6 bases). The CDR3 extends over 14 amino acids. Germline-derived CDR1 and CDR2 are SGDLS and YYNGEE. V lost 2 bases to trimming and J lost 7 bases, with 12 bases between them. CDR3 region: CASSVGQPGEKLFF. CDR3 sequence (DNA): TGTGCCAGCAGCGTCGGACAGCCAGGTGAAAAACTGTTTTTT.

This clonotype has just one count. The chain is built from TRBV6-2 or TRBV6-3 and TRBJ1-1; D unclear. Trimming took 0 bases from V and 4 from J, leaving 15 bases between them. Per the germline V gene, CDR1 is MNHEY and CDR2 is SVGEGT. This CDR3 contains 16 residues. The CDR3 sequence: CASSYSLGKWGTEAFF. The CDR3 nucleotides are TGTGCCAGCAGTTACTCGCTGGGTAAGTGGGGCACTGAAGCTTTCTTT.

The rearrangement uses TRBV28 and TRBJ1-4, with TRBD1 identical over 10 bases. Germline V gene data show CDR1 as MDHEN and CDR2 as SYDVKM. The CDR3 spans 15 residues. The J segment lost 7 bases and the V segment lost 6 bases, leaving 8 bases of the junction unmatched. The chain's CDR3 is CASRMGGDRGEKLFF. The CDR3 DNA follows: TGTGCCAGCAGGATGGGAGGGGACAGGGGTGAAAAACTGTTTTTT.

The V and J genes are TRBV20-1 and TRBJ1-1; 8 nucleotides match TRBD1. Germline CDR1 reads DFQATT; CDR2 reads SNEGSKA (reference sequence). Unmatched junction bases numbered 9, after V lost 0 bases and J lost 3 bases. CDR3 length: 16 residues. CDR3 amino acids: CSARDYSRGQDTEAFF. The CDR3 DNA is TGCAGTGCTAGAGATTATAGCAGGGGGCAGGACACTGAAGCTTTCTTT.

V is TRBV12-5 and J is TRBJ2-1, with D possibly being TRBD2 (7 bases). V was trimmed by 9 bases and J by 6 bases, leaving 21 bases between them. Germline V lookup: CDR1 LGHNT, CDR2 FRNRAP. The CDR3 covers 15 residues. The CDR3 loop reads CASSGGGEIGNEQFF. The CDR3 DNA follows: TGTGCTAGCTCGGGGGGCGGTGAAATAGGCAATGAGCAGTTCTTC. Full variable domain (missing parts from reference TRBV12-5 and TRBJ2-1): DARVTQTPRHKVTEMGQEVTMRCQPILGHNTVFWYRQTMMQGLELLAYFRNRAPLDDSGMPKDRFSAEMPDATLATLKIQPSEPRDSAVYFCASSGGGEIGNEQFFGPGTRLTVL.

With respect to this clonotype: This could be a read error, since a much larger clone is one nucleotide away. This sequence joins TRBV20-1 and TRBJ1-2; no reliable D call. This CDR3 comprises 11 residues. Germline CDR1 is DFQATT and CDR2 is SNEGSKA (reference sequence). Here the CDR3 reads CSASIGYGYNF. The CDR3 DNA is TGCAGTGCTAGTATCGGCTATGGCTACAACTTC.

This clonotype was observed a handful of times. The chain is built from TRBV14 and TRBJ1-2; D unresolved. The CDR3 spans 13 residues. CDR1 is SGHDN, CDR2 FVKESK, per germline. V was cut by 5 bases and J by 7 bases, with 14 bases left in between. The CDR3 loop reads CASSAAGTGGYTF. The CDR3 DNA reads as TGTGCCAGCAGCGCCGCGGGTACCGGTGGCTACACCTTC.

The CDR3 DNA reads TGTGCCAGCAGTTTATCGGGGACAGGGGTCAATGAGCAGTTCTTC. Protein product: CASSLSGTGVNEQFF. V and J are TRBV27 and TRBJ2-1, with TRBD1 matching 10 bases. This CDR3 contains 15 residues. Trimming took 0 bases from V and 6 from J; bases not matched to a gene: 2. Germline lookup yields CDR1 MNHEY and CDR2 SMNVEV (reference sequence).

The J gene is TRBJ2-3, the V gene TRBV5-1; TRBD2 might be the D (6 bases). V gave up 1 base and J gave up 4 bases, with 13 bases separating them. Per the germline V gene, CDR1 is SGHRS and CDR2 is YFSETQ. This CDR3 region has 15 residues. CDR3 in DNA: TGCGCCAGCAGCTTGATCGGACTAAGCTCAGATACGCAGTATTTT. Its translation is CASSLIGLSSDTQYF.

This clonotype was seen many times. The chain joins TRBV4-3 to TRBJ1-2; 10 bases fit TRBD1. In germline, CDR1 is LGHNA, CDR2 YSLEER. V shed 0 bases, J shed 2 bases, and the junction held 6 bases outside the gene matches. The CDR3 length is 17 residues. CDR3 in DNA: TGCGCCAGCAGCCAAGAATGGAGGGACAGGGGCAACTATGGCTACACCTTC. Translation gives CASSQEWRDRGNYGYTF.